This TCR beta chain was found in a study of blood T cell repertoires in COVID-19. The CDR3 contains 14 residues. Germline V lookup: CDR1 MNHEY, CDR2 SMNVEV (reference sequence). Trimming left V 5 bases short and J 4 bases short, with 14 bases between. Data came from immunoSEQ multiplex PCR; TCRdb stores just in-frame clones and leaves some out. The sample lists about 120,000 clones, 87% occurring once. The sample taken for sequencing was peripheral blood. The chain has TRBV27 and TRBJ1-2; tentatively, D is TRBD1 (6 bases). This receptor was obtained from a woman aged 65 to 85 with acute or convalescent COVID-19. The CDR3 DNA sequence: TGTGCCAGCAGTCGGGACATAGGAAGCTATGGCTACACCTTC. Encoded protein: CASSRDIGSYGYTF.